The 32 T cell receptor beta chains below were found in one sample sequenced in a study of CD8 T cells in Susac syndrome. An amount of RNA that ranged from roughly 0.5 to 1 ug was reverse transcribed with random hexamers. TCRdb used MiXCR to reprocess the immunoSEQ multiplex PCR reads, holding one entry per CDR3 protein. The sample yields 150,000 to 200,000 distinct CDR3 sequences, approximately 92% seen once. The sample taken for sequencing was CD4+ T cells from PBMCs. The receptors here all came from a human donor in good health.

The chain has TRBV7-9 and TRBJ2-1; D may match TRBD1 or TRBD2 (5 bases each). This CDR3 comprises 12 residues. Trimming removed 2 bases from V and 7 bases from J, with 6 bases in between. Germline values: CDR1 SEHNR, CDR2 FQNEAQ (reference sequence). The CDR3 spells CASSLWGNEQFF. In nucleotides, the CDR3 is TGTGCCAGCAGCTTATGGGGGAATGAGCAGTTCTTC.

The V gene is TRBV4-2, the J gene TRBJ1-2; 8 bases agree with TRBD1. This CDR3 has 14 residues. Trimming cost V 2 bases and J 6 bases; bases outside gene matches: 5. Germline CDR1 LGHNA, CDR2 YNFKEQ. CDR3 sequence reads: CASSQLAGGDGYTF. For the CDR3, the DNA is TGTGCCAGCAGCCAATTGGCAGGGGGCGATGGCTACACCTTC.

The CDR3 bases are TGCAGTGCTAGACCTTTAGAGGGGTTAAGCTCCTACGAGCAGTACTTC. It translates to CSARPLEGLSSYEQYF. J is TRBJ2-7 and V is TRBV20-1, with D possibly being TRBD1 or TRBD2 (5 bases each). In germline, CDR1 is DFQATT, CDR2 SNEGSKA (reference sequence). V was cut by 2 bases and J by 0 bases, with 17 bases left in between. The CDR3 runs to 16 residues.

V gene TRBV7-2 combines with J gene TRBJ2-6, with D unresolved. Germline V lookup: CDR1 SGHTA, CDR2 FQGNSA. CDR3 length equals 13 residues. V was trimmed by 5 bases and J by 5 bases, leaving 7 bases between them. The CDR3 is CASSPEWANVLTF. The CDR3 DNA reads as TGTGCCAGCAGCCCCGAGTGGGCCAACGTCCTGACTTTC.

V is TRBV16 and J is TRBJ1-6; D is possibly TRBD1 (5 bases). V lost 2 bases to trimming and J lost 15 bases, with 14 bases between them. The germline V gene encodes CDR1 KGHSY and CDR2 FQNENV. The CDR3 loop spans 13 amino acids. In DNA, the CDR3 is TGTGCCAGCAGCCAAATGGCCGGGGGTTTCCTCCACTTT. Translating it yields CASSQMAGGFLHF.

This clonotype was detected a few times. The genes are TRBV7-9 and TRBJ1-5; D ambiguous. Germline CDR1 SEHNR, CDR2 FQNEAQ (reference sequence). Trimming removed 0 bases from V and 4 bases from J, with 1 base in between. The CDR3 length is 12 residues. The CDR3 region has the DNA TGTGCCAGCAGCTTAGCTAATCAGCCCCAGCATTTT. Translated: CASSLANQPQHF.

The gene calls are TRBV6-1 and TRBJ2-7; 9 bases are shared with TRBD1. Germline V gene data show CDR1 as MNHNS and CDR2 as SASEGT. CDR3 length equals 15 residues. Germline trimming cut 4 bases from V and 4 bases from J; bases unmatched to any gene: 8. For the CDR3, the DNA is TGTGCCAGCAGTGCCACAGGGGGCGCCCGGTACGAGCAGTACTTC. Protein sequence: CASSATGGARYEQYF.

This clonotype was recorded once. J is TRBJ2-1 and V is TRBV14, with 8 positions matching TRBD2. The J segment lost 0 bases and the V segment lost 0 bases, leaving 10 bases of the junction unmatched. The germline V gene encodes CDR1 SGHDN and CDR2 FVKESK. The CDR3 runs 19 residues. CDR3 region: CASSQDSVPRGDSYNEQFF. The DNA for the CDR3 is TGTGCCAGCAGCCAAGATTCGGTTCCGCGGGGGGACTCCTACAATGAGCAGTTCTTC.

CDR3 sequence: CSVWTEMNTEAFF. CDR3 DNA sequence: TGCAGCGTTTGGACAGAAATGAACACTGAAGCTTTCTTT. The genes are TRBV29-1 and TRBJ1-1; possible D gene TRBD1, 6 bases. Germline assignment: CDR1 SQVTM and CDR2 ANQGSEA. The CDR3 is made up of 13 amino acids. Trimming shortened V by 5 bases and J by 0 bases, and 10 bases separated the two germline ends.

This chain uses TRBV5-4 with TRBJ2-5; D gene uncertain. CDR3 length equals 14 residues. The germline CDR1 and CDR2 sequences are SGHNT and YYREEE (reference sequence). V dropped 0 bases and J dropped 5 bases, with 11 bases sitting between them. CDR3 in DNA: TGTGCCAGCAGCTTGGAATACAGTGCTGAGACCCAGTACTTC. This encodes CASSLEYSAETQYF.

The CDR3 DNA is TGTGCCAGCGGCGCGGAGCGAGCGGACACCATATATTTT. Translated, it gives CASGAERADTIYF. The chain has TRBV2 and TRBJ1-3; D is unresolved. The germline gives CDR1 SNHLY, CDR2 FYNNEI. Trimming left V 8 bases short and J 8 bases short, with 16 bases between. There are 13 residues in the CDR3.

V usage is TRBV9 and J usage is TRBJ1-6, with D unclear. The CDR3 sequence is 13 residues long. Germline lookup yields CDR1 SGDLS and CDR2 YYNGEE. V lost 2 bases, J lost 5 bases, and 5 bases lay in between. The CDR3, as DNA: TGTGCCAGCAGCGTTTTGGATAATTCACCCCTCCACTTT. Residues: CASSVLDNSPLHF.

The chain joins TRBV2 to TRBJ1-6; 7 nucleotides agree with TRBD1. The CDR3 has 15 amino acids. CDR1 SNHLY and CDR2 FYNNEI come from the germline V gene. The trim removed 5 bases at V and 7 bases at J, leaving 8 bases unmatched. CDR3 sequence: CASSSQGSLNSPLHF. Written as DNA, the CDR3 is TGTGCCAGCAGTTCACAGGGGAGTCTGAATTCACCCCTCCACTTT.

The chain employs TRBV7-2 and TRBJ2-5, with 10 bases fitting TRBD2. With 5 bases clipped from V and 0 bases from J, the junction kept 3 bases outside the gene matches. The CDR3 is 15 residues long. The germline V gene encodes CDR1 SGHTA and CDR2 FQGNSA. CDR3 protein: CASSASGGYQETQYF. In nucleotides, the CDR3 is TGTGCCAGCAGCGCTAGCGGGGGATACCAAGAGACCCAGTACTTC.

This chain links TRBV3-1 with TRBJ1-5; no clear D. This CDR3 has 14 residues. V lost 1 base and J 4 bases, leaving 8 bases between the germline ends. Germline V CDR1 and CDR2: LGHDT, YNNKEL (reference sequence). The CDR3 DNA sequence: TGTGCCAGCAGCCAAGGACAAGCTAATCAGCCCCAGCATTTT. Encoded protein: CASSQGQANQPQHF. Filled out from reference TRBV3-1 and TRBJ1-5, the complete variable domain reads DTAVSQTPKYLVTQMGNDKSIKCEQNLGHDTMYWYKQDSKKFLKIMFSYNNKELIINETVPNRFSPKSPDKAHLNLHINSLELGDSAVYFCASSQGQANQPQHFGDGTRLSIL.

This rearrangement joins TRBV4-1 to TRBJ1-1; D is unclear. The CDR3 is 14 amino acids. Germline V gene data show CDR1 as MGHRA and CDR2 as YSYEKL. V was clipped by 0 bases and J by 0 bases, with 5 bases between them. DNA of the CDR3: TGCGCCAGCAGCCAAGATCGTCTGAACACTGAAGCTTTCTTT. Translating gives CASSQDRLNTEAFF.

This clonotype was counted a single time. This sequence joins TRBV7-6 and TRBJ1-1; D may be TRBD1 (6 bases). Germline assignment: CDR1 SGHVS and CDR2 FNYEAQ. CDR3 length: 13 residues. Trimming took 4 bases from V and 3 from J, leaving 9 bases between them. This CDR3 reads CASSWNRDTEAFF. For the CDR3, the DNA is TGTGCCAGCAGCTGGAACAGGGACACTGAAGCTTTCTTT.

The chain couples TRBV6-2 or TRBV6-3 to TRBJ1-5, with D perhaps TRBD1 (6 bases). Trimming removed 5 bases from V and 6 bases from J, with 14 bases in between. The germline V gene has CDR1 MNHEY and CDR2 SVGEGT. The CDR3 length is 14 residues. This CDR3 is CASSPDRTAQPQHF. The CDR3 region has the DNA TGTGCCAGCAGTCCCGACAGGACCGCTCAGCCCCAGCATTTT.

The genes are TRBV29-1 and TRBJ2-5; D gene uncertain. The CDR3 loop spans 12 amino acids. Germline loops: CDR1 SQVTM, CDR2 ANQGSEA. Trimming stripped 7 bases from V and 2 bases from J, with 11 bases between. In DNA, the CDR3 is TGCAGCGCGCGGCTGGGGCAAGAGACCCAGTACTTC. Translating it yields CSARLGQETQYF.

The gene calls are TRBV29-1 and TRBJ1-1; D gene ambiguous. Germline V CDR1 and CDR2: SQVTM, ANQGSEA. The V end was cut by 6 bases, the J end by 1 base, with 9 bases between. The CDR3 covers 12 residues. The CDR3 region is CSVNHQNTEAFF. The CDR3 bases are TGCAGCGTCAATCACCAGAACACTGAAGCTTTCTTT.

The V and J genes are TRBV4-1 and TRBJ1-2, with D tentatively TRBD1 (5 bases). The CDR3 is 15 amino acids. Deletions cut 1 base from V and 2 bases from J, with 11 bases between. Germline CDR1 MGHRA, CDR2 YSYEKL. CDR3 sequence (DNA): TGCGCCAGCAGCCAAGGGGACCTTTCAAACTATGGCTACACCTTC. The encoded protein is CASSQGDLSNYGYTF.

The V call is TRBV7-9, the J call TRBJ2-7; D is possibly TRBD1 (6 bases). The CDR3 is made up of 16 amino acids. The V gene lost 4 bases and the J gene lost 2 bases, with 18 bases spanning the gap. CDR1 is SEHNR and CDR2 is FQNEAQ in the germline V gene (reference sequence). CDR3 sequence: CASSSEGEPRPYEQYF. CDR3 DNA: TGTGCCAGCAGCTCCGAGGGGGAACCTCGACCCTACGAGCAGTACTTC.

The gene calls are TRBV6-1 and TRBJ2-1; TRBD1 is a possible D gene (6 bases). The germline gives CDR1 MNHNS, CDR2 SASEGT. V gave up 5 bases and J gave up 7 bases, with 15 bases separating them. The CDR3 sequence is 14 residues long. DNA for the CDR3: TGTGCCAGCAGTCGCCAGGGGTCGGGGAATGAGCAGTTCTTC. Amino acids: CASSRQGSGNEQFF.

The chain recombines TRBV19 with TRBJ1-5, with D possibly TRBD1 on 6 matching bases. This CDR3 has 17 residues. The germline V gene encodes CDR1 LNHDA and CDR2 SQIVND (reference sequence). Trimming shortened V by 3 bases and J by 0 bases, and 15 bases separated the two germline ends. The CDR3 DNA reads TGTGCCAGTAGTATTATAGGGGGAAGATATAGCAATCAGCCCCAGCATTTT. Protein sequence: CASSIIGGRYSNQPQHF.

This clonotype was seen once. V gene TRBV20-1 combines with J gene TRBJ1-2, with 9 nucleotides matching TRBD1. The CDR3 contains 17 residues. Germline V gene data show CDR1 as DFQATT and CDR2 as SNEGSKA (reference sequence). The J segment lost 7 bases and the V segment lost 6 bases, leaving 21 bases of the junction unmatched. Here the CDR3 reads CSAGGIRRGTGYSGYTF. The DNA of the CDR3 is TGCAGTGCCGGGGGAATTCGACGTGGGACAGGGTACTCTGGCTACACCTTC.

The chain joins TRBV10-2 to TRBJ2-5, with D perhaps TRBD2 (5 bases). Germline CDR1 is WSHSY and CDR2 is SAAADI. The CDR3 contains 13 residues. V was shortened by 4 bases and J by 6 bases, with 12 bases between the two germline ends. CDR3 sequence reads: CASSGPSGKTQYF. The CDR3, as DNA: TGCGCCAGCAGTGGACCCTCGGGAAAGACCCAGTACTTC.

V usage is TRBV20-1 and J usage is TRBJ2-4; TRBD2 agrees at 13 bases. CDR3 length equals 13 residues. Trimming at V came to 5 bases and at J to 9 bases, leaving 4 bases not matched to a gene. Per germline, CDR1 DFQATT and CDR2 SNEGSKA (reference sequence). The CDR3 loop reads CSAPTSGGAIQYF. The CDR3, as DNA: TGCAGTGCTCCCACTAGCGGGGGGGCCATTCAGTACTTC.

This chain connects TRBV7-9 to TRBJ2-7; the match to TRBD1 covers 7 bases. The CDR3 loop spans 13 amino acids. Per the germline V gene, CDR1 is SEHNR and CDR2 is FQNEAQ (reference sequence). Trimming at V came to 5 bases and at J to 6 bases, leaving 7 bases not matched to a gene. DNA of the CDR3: TGTGCCAGCAGCCCGGGACAGTTTCGCGAGCAGTACTTC. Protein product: CASSPGQFREQYF.

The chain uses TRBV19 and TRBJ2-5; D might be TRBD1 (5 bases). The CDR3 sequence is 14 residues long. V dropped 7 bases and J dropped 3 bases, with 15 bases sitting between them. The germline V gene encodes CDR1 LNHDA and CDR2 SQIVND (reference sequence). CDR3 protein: CASKDTYFKETQYF. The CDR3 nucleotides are TGTGCCAGTAAGGACACTTACTTCAAAGAGACCCAGTACTTC.

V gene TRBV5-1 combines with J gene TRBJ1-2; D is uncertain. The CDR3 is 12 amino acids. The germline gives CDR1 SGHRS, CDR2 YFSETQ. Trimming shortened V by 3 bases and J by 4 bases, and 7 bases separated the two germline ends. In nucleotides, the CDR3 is TGCGCCAGCAGCTGGGAGGGCTATGGCTACACCTTC. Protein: CASSWEGYGYTF.

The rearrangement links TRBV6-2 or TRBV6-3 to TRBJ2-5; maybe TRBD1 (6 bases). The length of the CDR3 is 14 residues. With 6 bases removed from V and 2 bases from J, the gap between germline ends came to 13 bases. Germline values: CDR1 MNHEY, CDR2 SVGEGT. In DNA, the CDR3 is TGTGCCAGCAGCCCCGCTACAGGGCAAGAGACCCAGTACTTC. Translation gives CASSPATGQETQYF.

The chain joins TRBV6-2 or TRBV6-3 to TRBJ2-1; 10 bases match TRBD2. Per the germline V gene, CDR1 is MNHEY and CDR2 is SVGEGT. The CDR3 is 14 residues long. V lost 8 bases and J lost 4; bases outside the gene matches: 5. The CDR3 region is CASLAGGVYNEQFF. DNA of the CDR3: TGTGCCAGCTTAGCGGGGGGAGTTTACAATGAGCAGTTCTTC.